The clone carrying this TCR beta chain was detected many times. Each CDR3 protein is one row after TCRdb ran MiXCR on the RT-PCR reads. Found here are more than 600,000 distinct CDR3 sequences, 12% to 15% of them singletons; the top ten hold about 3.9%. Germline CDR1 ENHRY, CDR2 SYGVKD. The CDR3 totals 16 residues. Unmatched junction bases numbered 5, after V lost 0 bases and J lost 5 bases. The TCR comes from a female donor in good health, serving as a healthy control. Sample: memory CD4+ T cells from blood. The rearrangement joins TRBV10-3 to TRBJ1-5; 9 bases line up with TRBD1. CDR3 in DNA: TGTGCCATCAGTGAGTCTGGGACAGGGTTTTATCAGCCCCAGCATTTT. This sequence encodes CAISESGTGFYQPQHF.